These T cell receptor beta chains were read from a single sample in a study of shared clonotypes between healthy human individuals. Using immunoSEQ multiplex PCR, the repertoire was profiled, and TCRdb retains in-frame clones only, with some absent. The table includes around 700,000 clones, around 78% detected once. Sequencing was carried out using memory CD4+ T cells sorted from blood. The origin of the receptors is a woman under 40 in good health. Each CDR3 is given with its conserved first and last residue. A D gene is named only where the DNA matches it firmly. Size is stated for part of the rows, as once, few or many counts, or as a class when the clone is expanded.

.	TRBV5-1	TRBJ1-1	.	TGCGCCAGCAGCTTGGATTGGGGGGTGAACACTGAAGCTTTCTTT	CASSLDWGVNTEAFF
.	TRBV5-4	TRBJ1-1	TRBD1	TGTGCCAGCACGGTGGGGCAGGGGGACACTGAAGCTTTCTTT	CASTVGQGDTEAFF
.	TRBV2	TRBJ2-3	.	TGTGCCAGCCTAAGCGGTTCCACAGATACGCAGTATTTT	CASLSGSTDTQYF
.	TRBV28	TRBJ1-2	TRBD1	TGTGCCAGCAGTTTCCGGGACAGGCCCTATGGCTACACCTTC	CASSFRDRPYGYTF
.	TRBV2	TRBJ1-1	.	TGTGCCAGCAGTTGGCGGGACACCAACACTGAAGCTTTCTTT	CASSWRDTNTEAFF
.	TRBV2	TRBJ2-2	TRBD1	TGTGCCAGCAGCAGACAGGGGGACGGGGAGCTGTTTTTT	CASSRQGDGELFF
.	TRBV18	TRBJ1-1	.	TGTGCCAGCTCACTAAACACTGAAGCTTTCTTT	CASSLNTEAFF
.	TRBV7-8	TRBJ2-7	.	TGTGCCAGCAGCTTAGTGTGGTGGACCCCGTCCTACGAGCAGTACTTC	CASSLVWWTPSYEQYF
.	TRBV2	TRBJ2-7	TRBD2	TGTGCCAGCTGGGCAGCGGGAGTCGACTACGAGCAGTACTTC	CASWAAGVDYEQYF
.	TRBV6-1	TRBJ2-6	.	TGTGCCAGCAGTGATTCCGGGGCTGGGGCCAACGTCCTGACTTTC	CASSDSGAGANVLTF
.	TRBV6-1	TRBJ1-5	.	TGTGCCAGCAGTGAAAGCTGGGACAATCAGCCCCAGCATTTT	CASSESWDNQPQHF
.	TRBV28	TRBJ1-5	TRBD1	TGTGCCAGCAGTTCACCCGTTTACAGGGGAGGACAGCCCCAGCATTTT	CASSSPVYRGGQPQHF
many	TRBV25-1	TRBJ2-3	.	TGTGCCAGCAGTGCAAGCACAGGGTTAGATACGCAGTATTTT	CASSASTGLDTQYF
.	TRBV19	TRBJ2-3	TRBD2	TGTGCCAGTGCGGGGGGGCGCACGACAGATACGCAGTATTTT	CASAGGRTTDTQYF
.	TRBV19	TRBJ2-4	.	TGTGCCAGTAGACCCAGGACTGGGCTACTAAGAGGTTTCGCCAAAAACATTCAGTACTTC	CASRPRTGLLRGFAKNIQYF
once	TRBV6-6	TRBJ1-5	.	TGTGCCAGCAGTCCCGAGGGGGGCCATCAGCCCCAGCATTTT	CASSPEGGHQPQHF
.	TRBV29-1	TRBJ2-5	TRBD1	TGCAGCGCTGACAGGGGGCGAGAGACCCAGTACTTC	CSADRGRETQYF
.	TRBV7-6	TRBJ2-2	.	TGTGCCAGCAGCTTAGCCCTCAACACCGGGGAGCTGTTTTTT	CASSLALNTGELFF
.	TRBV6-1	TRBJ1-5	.	TGTGCCAGCAGTGAATGGGCAGTTAATCAGCCCCAGCATTTT	CASSEWAVNQPQHF
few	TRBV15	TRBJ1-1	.	TGTGCCACCAGCAGAGGACGGGACGCTGAAGCTTTCTTT	CATSRGRDAEAFF
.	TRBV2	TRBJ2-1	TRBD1	TGTGCCAGCAGTTCCGGGACAGGGGAAGATGAGCAGTTCTTC	CASSSGTGEDEQFF
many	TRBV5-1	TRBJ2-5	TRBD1	TGCGCCAGCAGCCCGGGGACAGGGGGACGCGCGGAGACCCAGTACTTC	CASSPGTGGRAETQYF
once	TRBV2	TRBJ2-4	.	TGTGCCAGCAGTGGGCAAAACATTCAGTACTTC	CASSGQNIQYF
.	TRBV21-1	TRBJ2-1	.	TGTGCCAGCAGCAAAGCTGCTTGGGCGCGGGAGAAATATGAGCAGTTCTTC	CASSKAAWAREKYEQFF
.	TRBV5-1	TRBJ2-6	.	TGCGCCAGCAAACCGGCTATTTACGTCGGGGCCAACGTCCTGACTTTC	CASKPAIYVGANVLTF
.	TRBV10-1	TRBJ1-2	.	TGCGCCAGCAGTGAGTCTTTCCGAACTGTCGGGGGCTACACCTTC	CASSESFRTVGGYTF